These 30 T cell receptor beta chains were sequenced from one sample in a study of T-cell memory formation after mild COVID-19. Using its own MiXCR run on the 5' RACE reads, TCRdb lists one record per CDR3 protein. The sample carries around 29,000 distinct CDR3 sequences, around 12% recorded once. The material sequenced was PBMCs or a T cell subset sorted from them (not recorded which). The receptors shown here come from an adult woman who had mild COVID-19 (a few samples of this study predate the infection). Cell type and time point are not known.

This clonotype was detected ten times or more. This chain connects TRBV2 to TRBJ2-7; TRBD2 aligns across 9 bases. Unmatched junction bases numbered 13, after V lost 7 bases and J lost 6 bases. The CDR3 is made up of 15 amino acids. Germline CDR1 SNHLY, CDR2 FYNNEI. CDR3 sequence reads: CASTLQVAGVSEQYF. Written as DNA, the CDR3 is TGTGCCAGCACCCTTCAGGTAGCGGGAGTTTCCGAGCAGTACTTC.

This clonotype was recorded many times. The chain recombines TRBV29-1 with TRBJ2-7, with TRBD1 identical over 7 bases. V trimming: 6 bases; J trimming: 9 bases; junction bases outside the gene matches: 14. Germline V gene lookup returns CDR1 SQVTM and CDR2 ANQGSEA. The CDR3 has 13 amino acids. CDR3 coding DNA: TGCAGCGTCACACGGGACAGCAGTGGGTCGCAGTACTTC. Its translation is CSVTRDSSGSQYF.

The chain is built from TRBV7-2 and TRBJ2-1; D not certain. The CDR3 has 13 amino acids. Per germline, CDR1 SGHTA and CDR2 FQGNSA. V lost 4 bases, J lost 12 bases, and 16 bases lay in between. This CDR3 reads CASSWMDGPRQFF. The CDR3 DNA follows: TGTGCCAGCAGCTGGATGGACGGCCCTCGGCAGTTCTTC.

This clonotype was picked up many times. The chain links TRBV20-1 to TRBJ1-2; 7 bases map to TRBD1. This CDR3 comprises 14 residues. Germline trimming cut 3 bases from V and 2 bases from J; bases unmatched to any gene: 6. Germline V gene sequence: CDR1 DFQATT, CDR2 SNEGSKA (reference sequence). The CDR3 DNA follows: TGCAGTGCTAGGAGGGACAGAGGAAACTATGGCTACACCTTC. It specifies CSARRDRGNYGYTF.

The table lists this clonotype with many counts. The chain employs TRBV20-1 and TRBJ2-1; maybe TRBD2 (7 bases). Germline CDR1 reads DFQATT; CDR2 reads SNEGSKA (reference sequence). V was clipped by 3 bases and J by 9 bases, with 15 bases between them. The CDR3 is 13 residues long. Written as DNA, the CDR3 is TGCAGTGCTAGGGGGGGGCCCCCGAGTGAGCAGTTCTTC. It specifies CSARGGPPSEQFF.

This clonotype was observed many times. The chain joins TRBV5-5 to TRBJ2-1, with 7 positions matching TRBD2. V lost 3 bases, J lost 5 bases, and 8 bases stayed unmatched. This CDR3 is built from 15 residues. From germline, CDR1 is SGHKS and CDR2 YYEKEE (reference sequence). The CDR3 here is CASSSGLVGDNEQFF. Written as DNA, the CDR3 is TGTGCCAGCAGCTCAGGACTAGTAGGAGACAATGAGCAGTTCTTC.

This clonotype has a count of ten or more. J is TRBJ2-4 and V is TRBV19, with D unclear. The length of the CDR3 is 15 residues. Germline CDR1 LNHDA, CDR2 SQIVND (reference sequence). V lost 10 bases and J lost 5, with 21 bases in between. The CDR3 region is CATTQPSGSENIQYF. The DNA of the CDR3 is TGTGCCACCACCCAGCCATCGGGTTCCGAAAACATTCAGTACTTC.

This clonotype has at least ten counts. The genes are TRBV30 and TRBJ1-3, with TRBD1 as a possible D gene (5 bases). Germline CDR1 reads GTSNPN; CDR2 reads SVGIG (reference sequence). This CDR3 has 15 amino acids. Trimming left V 5 bases short and J 0 bases short, with 14 bases between. CDR3 in amino acids: CAWAWGGSSGNTIYF. DNA for the CDR3: TGTGCCTGGGCCTGGGGCGGCTCCTCTGGAAACACCATATATTTT.

This clonotype was counted at least ten times. The chain has TRBV7-2 and TRBJ2-3, with a possible D match to TRBD1 (6 bases). Between the trimmed V and J ends, which lost 5 bases and 3 bases, there was a span of 15 bases. Germline V lookup: CDR1 SGHTA, CDR2 FQGNSA. CDR3 size: 15 residues. The CDR3 region has the DNA TGTGCCAGCAGCCAGGGGCGAGGACAAACAGATACGCAGTATTTT. Its translation is CASSQGRGQTDTQYF.

In this sample, this clonotype turned up many times. The CDR3 DNA reads TGTGCCTGGAGCCGAGTAGCGGGAGTCCATGAGCAGTTCTTC. Its translation: CAWSRVAGVHEQFF. The gene calls are TRBV30 and TRBJ2-1, with TRBD2 identical over 9 bases. Germline V gene lookup returns CDR1 GTSNPN and CDR2 SVGIG (reference sequence). This CDR3 comprises 14 residues. Trimming cost V 3 bases and J 8 bases; bases outside gene matches: 8.

This clonotype appeared many times. CDR3 protein: CASSLRGLGEKLFF. CDR3 coding DNA: TGTGCCAGCAGTTTAAGGGGGCTCGGAGAAAAACTGTTTTTT. The chain couples TRBV12-3 or TRBV12-4 to TRBJ1-4; 7 bases fit TRBD1. The CDR3 has 14 amino acids. The V segment lost 2 bases and the J segment 8 bases; nucleotides outside the gene matches: 5.

This clonotype was picked up many times. This chain connects TRBV9 to TRBJ2-3; TRBD2 matches at 8 bases. Losses at the gene ends were 3 bases for V and 6 bases for J; bases not matched to a gene: 18. The CDR3 runs to 18 residues. CDR1 is SGDLS, CDR2 YYNGEE, per germline. CDR3 DNA sequence: TGTGCCAGCAGCGCCCACACTTCGACGGGAGGGCTGTCGGATACGCAGTATTTT. It yields the protein CASSAHTSTGGLSDTQYF.

This clonotype was picked up many times. Here the CDR3 reads CASSYSAGGREDTQYF. The CDR3 region has the DNA TGTGCCAGCAGTTACTCGGCGGGAGGGAGGGAAGATACGCAGTATTTT. The chain uses TRBV6-6 and TRBJ2-3; 9 bases line up with TRBD2. Trimming removed 0 bases from V and 5 bases from J; junction bases left unmatched: 6. Germline V gene sequence: CDR1 MNHNY, CDR2 SVGAGI (reference sequence). The CDR3 spans 16 residues.

This clonotype was detected many times. CDR3 sequence: CASTSYFTGTGDEKLFF. CDR3 DNA: TGTGCCAGCACCTCCTATTTTACCGGGACAGGGGATGAAAAACTGTTTTTT. The V call is TRBV7-2, the J call TRBJ1-4, with 10 positions matching TRBD1. Per the germline V gene, CDR1 is SGHTA and CDR2 is FQGNSA. The trim removed 7 bases at V and 6 bases at J, leaving 14 bases unmatched. This CDR3 contains 17 residues.

This clonotype was seen many times. The chain employs TRBV29-1 and TRBJ1-1, with D possibly TRBD1 on 5 matching bases. Germline lookup yields CDR1 SQVTM and CDR2 ANQGSEA. V shed 7 bases and J shed 3 bases, with 15 bases lying between them. The CDR3 sequence is 13 residues long. This chain's CDR3 is CSGGQGGDTEAFF. CDR3 coding DNA: TGCAGCGGTGGCCAGGGTGGGGACACTGAAGCTTTCTTT.

This clonotype has ten or more counts. The V and J genes are TRBV20-1 and TRBJ2-5, with D perhaps TRBD1 (5 bases). The V gene's germline CDR1 is DFQATT and CDR2 SNEGSKA (reference sequence). Trimming took off 3 bases at V and 2 bases at J, with 10 bases between the two ends. The CDR3 totals 13 residues. The CDR3 spells CSASLGPQETQYF. The CDR3 bases are TGCAGTGCTAGCCTGGGGCCTCAAGAGACCCAGTACTTC.

This clonotype was counted ten times or more. The rearrangement joins TRBV2 to TRBJ2-7; D unclear. V was shortened by 4 bases and J by 0 bases, with 4 bases between the two germline ends. Germline values: CDR1 SNHLY, CDR2 FYNNEI. The CDR3 runs to 12 residues. The CDR3 loop is CASSGPSYEQYF. CDR3 sequence (DNA): TGTGCCAGCAGTGGGCCCTCCTACGAGCAGTACTTC.

Ten or more counts support this clonotype. CDR3 residues: CASSLPRDNQPQHF. The CDR3 DNA follows: TGTGCCAGCAGTTTACCGAGGGACAATCAGCCCCAGCATTTT. The chain combines TRBV12-3 or TRBV12-4 with TRBJ1-5, with no clear D. Trimming pared 2 bases from V and 3 bases from J, leaving 8 bases between. The CDR3 runs to 14 residues.

This clonotype came up many times. The chain has TRBV12-3 or TRBV12-4 and TRBJ2-1; the D gene is possibly TRBD2 (6 bases). V lost 2 bases, J lost 9 bases, and 14 bases lay in between. The CDR3 length is 14 residues. The CDR3 region has the DNA TGTGCCAGCAGTTTATACCAGGCGGGGAGTGAGCAGTTCTTC. This sequence encodes CASSLYQAGSEQFF.

The table lists this clonotype with many counts. V gene TRBV7-8 combines with J gene TRBJ2-2; 11 nucleotides line up with TRBD2. V lost 5 bases to trimming and J lost 9 bases; unmatched junction nucleotides: 5. Looked up from germline, CDR1 is SGHVS and CDR2 is FQNEAQ. This CDR3 spans 14 amino acids. The CDR3, as DNA: TGTGCCAGCAGCCTAGGGACTAGCGGACGGGAGCTGTTTTTT. Translation: CASSLGTSGRELFF.

This clonotype was seen at least ten times. The chain links TRBV4-2 to TRBJ1-1; D call uncertain. The V gene lost 0 bases and the J gene lost 2 bases, with 7 bases spanning the gap. This CDR3 contains 14 residues. Germline CDR1 and CDR2: LGHNA and YNFKEQ. The CDR3 sequence: CASSQDYSNTEAFF. As DNA, the CDR3 is TGTGCCAGCAGCCAAGACTACAGCAACACTGAAGCTTTCTTT.

This clonotype was found many times. The chain uses TRBV5-1 and TRBJ2-7; 12 bases match TRBD2. Germline CDR1 SGHRS, CDR2 YFSETQ. The junction had 6 bases not matched to a gene; V was cut back by 6 bases and J by 2 bases. The CDR3 sequence is 15 residues long. This CDR3 is CASNLAGGPPYEQYF. DNA for the CDR3: TGCGCCAGCAACCTAGCGGGGGGGCCGCCCTACGAGCAGTACTTC.

This clonotype has ten or more counts. The J gene is TRBJ1-2, the V gene TRBV18; a possible D gene is TRBD1 (6 bases). Germline CDR1 KGHSH, CDR2 LQKENI. The CDR3 sequence is 14 residues long. With 6 bases removed from V and 0 bases from J, the gap between germline ends came to 11 bases. The CDR3 is CASSRGQTNYGYTF. The CDR3 nucleotides read TGTGCCAGCTCCCGAGGACAGACTAACTATGGCTACACCTTC.

This clonotype was counted many times. The V gene is TRBV7-8, the J gene TRBJ1-5; D ambiguous. V was trimmed by 3 bases and J by 4 bases, leaving 10 bases between them. The CDR3 totals 14 residues. Germline CDR1 and CDR2: SGHVS and FQNEAQ. The CDR3 loop reads CASSFDTGNQPQHF. The CDR3 DNA reads as TGTGCCAGCAGCTTCGACACGGGGAATCAGCCCCAGCATTTT.

Sample share makes this clonotype medium-sized. The J gene is TRBJ2-7, the V gene TRBV10-3; 8 positions match TRBD1. Germline loops: CDR1 ENHRY, CDR2 SYGVKD. The V and J ends lost 8 bases and 3 bases, in that order; junction bases with no gene match: 6. The CDR3 consists of 13 residues. The DNA of the CDR3 is TGTGCCATCCAGGGGGCTGCTGACTACGAGCAGTACTTC. Protein sequence: CAIQGAADYEQYF.

This clonotype appeared many times. Here the CDR3 reads CASSPGTGGTGEQYF. CDR3 nucleotide sequence: TGTGCCAGCTCACCAGGGACAGGGGGAACGGGGGAGCAGTACTTC. V usage is TRBV18 and J usage is TRBJ2-7, with 11 bases lining up with TRBD1. The CDR3 has 15 amino acids. Germline V gene data show CDR1 as KGHSH and CDR2 as LQKENI. Trimming took 2 bases from V and 7 from J; bases not matched to a gene: 7.

This clonotype was detected many times. CDR3 loop: CASSRTSVQSSYNEQFF. In DNA, the CDR3 is TGTGCCAGCAGTAGAACTAGCGTTCAGAGCTCCTACAATGAGCAGTTCTTC. The V call is TRBV11-2, the J call TRBJ2-1; TRBD2 matches 7 bases. The CDR3 is 17 residues long. V lost 6 bases and J lost 0; bases outside the gene matches: 11. Per the germline V gene, CDR1 is SGHAT and CDR2 is FQNNGV.

The genes are TRBV19 and TRBJ2-5; tentative D call: TRBD2 (5 bases). The CDR3 extends over 15 amino acids. V lost 5 bases, J lost 0 bases, and 13 bases lay in between. Germline V gene lookup returns CDR1 LNHDA and CDR2 SQIVND (reference sequence). CDR3 coding DNA: TGTGCCAGTAGTTCAATTAGCGCGAACCAAGAGACCCAGTACTTC. Protein sequence: CASSSISANQETQYF.

The table lists this clonotype with many counts. The chain carries TRBV20-1 and TRBJ2-3; 10 bases map to TRBD2. The CDR3 is 16 amino acids. The germline V gene encodes CDR1 DFQATT and CDR2 SNEGSKA (reference sequence). V lost 0 bases, J lost 2 bases, and 5 bases stayed unmatched. The chain's CDR3 is CSARDQAGGDTDTQYF. The CDR3 nucleotides are TGCAGTGCTAGAGACCAAGCGGGAGGGGACACAGATACGCAGTATTTT.

This clonotype occurred many times. DNA of the CDR3: TGCGCCAGCAGCTTGGCTGGGGGGACTCAGCCCCAGCATTTT. It specifies CASSLAGGTQPQHF. The chain employs TRBV5-1 and TRBJ1-5; possible D gene TRBD1, 5 bases. V was pared by 0 bases and J by 6 bases, with 10 bases between. The CDR3 totals 14 residues. Looked up from germline, CDR1 is SGHRS and CDR2 is YFSETQ.